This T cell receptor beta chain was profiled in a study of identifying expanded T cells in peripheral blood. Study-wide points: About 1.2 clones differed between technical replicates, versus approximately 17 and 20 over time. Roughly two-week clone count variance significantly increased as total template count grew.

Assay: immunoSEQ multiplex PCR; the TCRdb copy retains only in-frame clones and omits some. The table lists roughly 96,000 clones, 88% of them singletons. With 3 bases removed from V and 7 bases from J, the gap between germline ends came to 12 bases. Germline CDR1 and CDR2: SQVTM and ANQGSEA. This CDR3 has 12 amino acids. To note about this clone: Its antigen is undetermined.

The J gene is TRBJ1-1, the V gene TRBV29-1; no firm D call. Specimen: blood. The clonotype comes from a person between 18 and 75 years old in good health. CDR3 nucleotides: TGCAGCGTTGATCCCAGGCGAATTGAAGCTTTCTTT. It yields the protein CSVDPRRIEAFF.